The T cell receptor beta chain described here comes from a study of control samples from healthy donors and cancer patients. Libraries were prepared by immunoSEQ multiplex PCR; TCRdb keeps only in-frame clonotypes and omits some of them. The sample holds roughly 41,000 clones, roughly 94% seen once. The CDR3 sequence is 15 residues long. The germline V gene encodes CDR1 LNHDA and CDR2 SQIVND (reference sequence). V shed 8 bases and J shed 2 bases, with 16 bases lying between them. The chain joins TRBV19 to TRBJ1-5; D unclear. Sequencing used blood. The TCR originated in a man aged 55 to 70 in good health. This CDR3 reads CASGGPPQGNQPQHF. The CDR3 DNA reads as TGTGCCAGTGGAGGCCCCCCCCAGGGCAATCAGCCCCAGCATTTT.